Listed below are T cell receptor beta chains from one sample, sequenced in a study of response to subunit inactivated influenza vaccine. TCRdb re-derived calls from the RT-PCR reads in MiXCR, one entry per CDR3 protein. This table has 700,000 to 800,000 distinct CDR3 sequences, 18% appearing once. Sample: PBMCs from blood, taken roughly 5 days after vaccination. The source is a man aged 45-65 years who received an inactivated influenza vaccine. Each CDR3 is given with its conserved first and last residue. Fields, in order: CDR3 length, J gene, V gene, clone size, D gene, CDR3 protein, CDR3 DNA. The D gene is left open where the match is weak. Clone size is not always given. Where it is, it says once, few, many or a class for expanded clones.

>21|TRBJ2-3|TRBV4-1|few|TRBD2
CASSQEVRWGSGAPSTDTQYF
TGCGCCAGCAGCCAAGAGGTGAGGTGGGGCAGCGGGGCCCCTAGCACAGATACGCAGTATTTT
>18|TRBJ2-1|TRBV5-1|few|TRBD2
CASSLSGGPRSSYNEQFF
TGCGCCAGCAGCTTGTCGGGAGGGCCTAGGAGCTCCTACAATGAGCAGTTCTTC
>13|TRBJ2-3|TRBV29-1|few|-
CSVGLRYTDTQYF
TGCAGCGTTGGTCTTAGATACACAGATACGCAGTATTTT
>15|TRBJ2-5|TRBV5-1|few|-
CASSFGHIAPETQYF
TGCGCCAGCAGCTTCGGTCATATAGCGCCGGAGACCCAGTACTTC
>15|TRBJ1-5|TRBV28|few|-
CASRRQDLSNQPQHF
TGTGCCAGCAGGAGACAGGACCTTAGCAATCAGCCCCAGCATTTT
>17|TRBJ1-2|TRBV4-1|once|-
CASSQGLLKAEHYGYTF
TGCGCCAGCAGCCAGGGCCTCCTCAAAGCGGAGCACTATGGCTACACCTTC
>15|TRBJ2-7|TRBV18|-|TRBD2
CASSKLAGVLDEQYF
TGTGCCAGCTCAAAACTAGCGGGAGTCTTGGACGAGCAGTACTTC
>18|TRBJ2-1|TRBV4-3|few|TRBD2
CASSQDWVGRENYNEQFF
TGCGCCAGCAGCCAAGATTGGGTGGGGCGGGAGAACTACAATGAGCAGTTCTTC
>15|TRBJ1-6|TRBV7-2|-|-
CASSWLSSYNSPLHF
TGTGCCAGCAGCTGGCTGAGCTCCTATAATTCACCCCTCCACTTT
>17|TRBJ2-7|TRBV4-2|few|TRBD2
CASSQTGLAGAGYEQYF
TGTGCCAGCAGCCAGACGGGACTAGCGGGGGCGGGGTACGAGCAGTACTTC
>15|TRBJ1-5|TRBV20-1|few|TRBD1
CSARVDRVGNQPQHF
TGCAGTGCTAGAGTCGACAGGGTGGGCAATCAGCCCCAGCATTTT
>12|TRBJ2-3|TRBV5-6|-|TRBD1
CASSPGQGPQYF
TGTGCCAGCAGCCCCGGACAGGGACCGCAGTATTTT
>12|TRBJ1-1|TRBV5-1|-|-
CASRRGDTEAFF
TGCGCCAGCAGGAGGGGGGACACTGAAGCTTTCTTT
>15|TRBJ2-1|TRBV5-4|few|-
CASSYRGGPYNEQFF
TGTGCCAGCAGCTATCGGGGAGGACCCTACAATGAGCAGTTCTTC
>14|TRBJ2-7|TRBV9|once|-
CASSVSTGDYEQYF
TGTGCCAGCAGCGTCTCGACGGGAGACTACGAGCAGTACTTC